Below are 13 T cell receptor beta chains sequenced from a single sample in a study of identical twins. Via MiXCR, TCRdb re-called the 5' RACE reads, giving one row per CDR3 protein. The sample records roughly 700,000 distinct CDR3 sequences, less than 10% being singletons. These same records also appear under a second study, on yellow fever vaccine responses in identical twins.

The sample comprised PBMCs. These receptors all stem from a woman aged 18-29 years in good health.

This chain's CDR3 is CASSQDVRDPEAFF. The CDR3 DNA is TGTGCCAGCAGCCAAGATGTCAGGGACCCTGAAGCTTTCTTT. The gene calls are TRBV4-2 and TRBJ1-1, with D possibly being TRBD1 (5 bases). This CDR3 comprises 14 residues. Germline loops: CDR1 LGHNA, CDR2 YNFKEQ. Trimming shortened V by 0 bases and J by 6 bases, and 11 bases separated the two germline ends.

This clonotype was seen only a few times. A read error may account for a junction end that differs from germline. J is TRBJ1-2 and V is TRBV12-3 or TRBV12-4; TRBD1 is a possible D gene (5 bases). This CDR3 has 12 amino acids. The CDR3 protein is CASSDKPGPDEF. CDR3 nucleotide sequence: TGTGCCAGCAGTGACAAACCGGGACCGGACGAATTC.

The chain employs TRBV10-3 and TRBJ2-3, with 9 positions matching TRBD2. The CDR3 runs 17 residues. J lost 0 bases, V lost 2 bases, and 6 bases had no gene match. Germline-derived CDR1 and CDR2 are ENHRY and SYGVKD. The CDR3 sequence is CAISERASGTSTDTQYF. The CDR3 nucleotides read TGTGCCATCAGTGAGCGGGCTAGCGGGACTAGCACAGATACGCAGTATTTT.

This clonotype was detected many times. In DNA, the CDR3 is TGTGCCAGCTCCTATTCGTATACTGGGGCCAACGTCCTGACTTTC. Translated, it gives CASSYSYTGANVLTF. The J gene is TRBJ2-6, the V gene TRBV5-6; D is ambiguous. Per the germline V gene, CDR1 is SGHDT and CDR2 is YYEEEE. There are 15 residues in the CDR3. Trimming removed 7 bases from V and 2 bases from J, with 13 bases in between.

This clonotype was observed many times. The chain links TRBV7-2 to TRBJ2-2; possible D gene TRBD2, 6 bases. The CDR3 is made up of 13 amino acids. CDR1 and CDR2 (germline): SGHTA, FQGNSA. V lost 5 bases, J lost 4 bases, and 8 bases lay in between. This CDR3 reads CASSRDFTGELFF. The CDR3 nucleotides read TGTGCCAGCAGCCGGGACTTCACCGGGGAGCTGTTTTTT.

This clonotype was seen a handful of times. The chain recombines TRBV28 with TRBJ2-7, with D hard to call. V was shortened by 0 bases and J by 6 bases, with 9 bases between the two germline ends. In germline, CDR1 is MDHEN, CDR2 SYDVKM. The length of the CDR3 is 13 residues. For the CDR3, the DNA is TGTGCCAGCAGTTTATGGACGATCGGCGAGCAGTACTTC. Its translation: CASSLWTIGEQYF.

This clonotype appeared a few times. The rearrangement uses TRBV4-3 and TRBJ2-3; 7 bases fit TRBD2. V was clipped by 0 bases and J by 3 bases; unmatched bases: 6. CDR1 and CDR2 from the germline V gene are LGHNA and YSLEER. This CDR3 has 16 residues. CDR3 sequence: CASSQEGGSRTDTQYF. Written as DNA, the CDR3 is TGCGCCAGCAGCCAAGAGGGCGGGAGTAGGACAGATACGCAGTATTTT.

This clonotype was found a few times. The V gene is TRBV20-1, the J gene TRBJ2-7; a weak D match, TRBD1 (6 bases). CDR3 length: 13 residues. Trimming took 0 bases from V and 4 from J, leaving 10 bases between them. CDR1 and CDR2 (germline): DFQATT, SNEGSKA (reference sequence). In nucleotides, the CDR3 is TGCAGTGCTAGAGATGGACAGTCTTACGAGCAGTACTTC. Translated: CSARDGQSYEQYF.

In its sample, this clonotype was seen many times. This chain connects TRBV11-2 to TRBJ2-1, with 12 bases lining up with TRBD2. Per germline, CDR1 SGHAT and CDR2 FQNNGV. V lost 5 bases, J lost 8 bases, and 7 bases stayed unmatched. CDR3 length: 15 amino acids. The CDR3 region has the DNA TGTGCCAGCAGCCAACTAGCGGGGGGCCGCGATGAGCAGTTCTTC. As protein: CASSQLAGGRDEQFF.

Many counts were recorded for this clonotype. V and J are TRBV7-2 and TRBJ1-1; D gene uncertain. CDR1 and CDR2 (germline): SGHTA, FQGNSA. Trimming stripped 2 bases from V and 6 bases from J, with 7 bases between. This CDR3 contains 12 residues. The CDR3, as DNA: TGTGCCAGCAGCTTATCTGGGCCTGAAGCTTTCTTT. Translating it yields CASSLSGPEAFF. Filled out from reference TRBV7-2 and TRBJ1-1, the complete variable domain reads GAGVSQSPSNKVTEKGKDVELRCDPISGHTALYWYRQSLGQGLEFLIYFQGNSAPDKSGLPSDRFSAERTGGSVSTLTIQRTQQEDSAVYLCASSLSGPEAFFGQGTRLTVV.

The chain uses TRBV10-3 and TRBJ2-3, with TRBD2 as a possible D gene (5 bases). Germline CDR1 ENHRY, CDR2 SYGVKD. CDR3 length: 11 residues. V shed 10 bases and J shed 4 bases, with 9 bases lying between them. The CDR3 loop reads CATTIADTQYF. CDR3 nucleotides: TGTGCCACGACTATAGCAGATACGCAGTATTTT.

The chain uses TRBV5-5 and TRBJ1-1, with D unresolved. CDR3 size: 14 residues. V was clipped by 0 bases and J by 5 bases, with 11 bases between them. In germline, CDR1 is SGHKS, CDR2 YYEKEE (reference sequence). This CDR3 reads CASSLVGARTEAFF. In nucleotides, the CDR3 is TGTGCCAGCAGCTTGGTCGGAGCTCGGACTGAAGCTTTCTTT.

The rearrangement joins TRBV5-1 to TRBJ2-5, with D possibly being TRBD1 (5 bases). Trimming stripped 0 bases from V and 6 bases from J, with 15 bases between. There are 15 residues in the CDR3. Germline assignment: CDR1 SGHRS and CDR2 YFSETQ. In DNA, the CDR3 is TGCGCCAGCAGCTTGGAGGCTCAGGGTACGAAGACCCAGTACTTC. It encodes CASSLEAQGTKTQYF.